Presented here are 6 T cell receptor beta chains from one specimen sequenced in a study of cytomegalovirus exposure and HLA in healthy donors. Primers included in the PCR were 60 Vbeta and 13 Jbeta primers. Profiled with immunoSEQ multiplex PCR; TCRdb holds only in-frame clones, not every one. Counted here are fewer than 200,000 clones, approximately 81% occurring once; the ten biggest clones make up 2.5%. The sequencing sample was made of PBMCs. All receptors come from a man aged 25 to 40 in good health and CMV-seropositive.

The chain recombines TRBV7-3 with TRBJ2-3; D might be TRBD2 (6 bases). The CDR3 contains 17 residues. V was shortened by 5 bases and J by 6 bases, with 24 bases between the two germline ends. Germline loops: CDR1 SGHTA, CDR2 FQGTGA. CDR3: CASSADPLRGGPDTQYF. The CDR3 DNA is TGTGCCAGCAGCGCCGATCCCTTGAGGGGAGGCCCGGATACGCAGTATTTT.

Here the CDR3 reads CASSQDFAVLEKLFF. The CDR3 DNA reads as TGCGCCAGCAGCCAAGATTTCGCAGTCCTTGAAAAACTGTTTTTT. The J gene is TRBJ1-4, the V gene TRBV4-1; D unresolved. CDR1 MGHRA and CDR2 YSYEKL come from the germline V gene. V shed 0 bases and J shed 7 bases, with 12 bases lying between them. There are 15 residues in the CDR3.

This rearrangement joins TRBV6-5 to TRBJ1-3; unclear D gene. Germline CDR1 is MNHEY and CDR2 is SVGAGI. Trimming cost V 3 bases and J 0 bases, with 9 bases left between them. The CDR3 has 15 amino acids. CDR3 protein: CASSYRSHSGNTIYF. The CDR3 DNA reads as TGTGCCAGCAGTTATAGAAGCCACTCTGGAAACACCATATATTTT.

A word on this clone: The same CDR3 can be traced to other DNA sequences in this sample. This sequence joins TRBV5-1 and TRBJ1-1; D is unclear. The length of the CDR3 is 13 residues. Looked up from germline, CDR1 is SGHRS and CDR2 is YFSETQ. V lost 0 bases, J lost 4 bases, and 7 bases lay in between. The CDR3 coding sequence is TGCGCCAGCAGCTTGGAAGGGAGCACTGAAGCTTTCTTT. Its protein is CASSLEGSTEAFF.

The chain uses TRBV27 and TRBJ2-1; the match to TRBD2 covers 7 bases. Germline trimming cut 5 bases from V and 3 bases from J; bases unmatched to any gene: 16. Germline V lookup: CDR1 MNHEY, CDR2 SMNVEV (reference sequence). This CDR3 contains 18 residues. CDR3 amino acids: CASSPTSPRLTIYNEQFF. The CDR3 bases are TGTGCCAGCAGTCCGACTAGCCCCCGACTAACTATCTACAATGAGCAGTTCTTC.

This chain links TRBV5-1 with TRBJ1-2; 8 bases fit TRBD1. CDR1 SGHRS and CDR2 YFSETQ come from the germline V gene. CDR3 length: 12 residues. V shed 5 bases, J shed 7 bases, and the junction held 4 bases outside the gene matches. CDR3 region: CASSTGGGGYTF. The CDR3 DNA follows: TGCGCCAGCAGTACAGGGGGAGGTGGCTACACCTTC.